This T cell receptor beta chain was found in a study of T-cell reconstitution after alpha-beta-depleted transplantation in children. About this clonotype itself: Its specificity is not known.

This CDR3 contains 15 residues. Germline assignment: CDR1 LNHNV and CDR2 YYDKDF (reference sequence). Trimming stripped 0 bases from V and 3 bases from J, with 9 bases between. Points from the study as a whole: Several hundred rapidly expanded clones from non-depleted graft cells reportedly supplied alpha-beta T cells about two months post-transplant. Surviving recipient cells, namely T cells and thymic progenitors, were the source of high day-60 TCRbeta diversity in some patients.

It was with unique molecular identifiers that the TCRbeta library was prepared. From the PCR reads, TCRdb called clonotypes with MiXCR, one entry per CDR3 protein. The table includes around 50,000 distinct CDR3 sequences, roughly half detected once. The chain links TRBV15 to TRBJ1-5, with a tentative D call TRBD1 (6 bases). This TCR derives from a boy in the first two years of life with SCID, due to receive a stem cell transplant. Sample: peripheral blood, taken before TCRalphabeta/CD19-depleted stem cell transplant. The CDR3 spells CATSRDQGYNQPQHF. In DNA, the CDR3 is TGTGCCACCAGCAGAGATCAGGGGTACAATCAGCCCCAGCATTTT. The full variable domain, its missing parts supplied by reference TRBV15 and TRBJ1-5, is DAMVIQNPRYQVTQFGKPVTLSCSQTLNHNVMYWYQQKSSQAPKLLFHYYDKDFNNEADTPDNFQSRRPNTSFCFLDIRSPGLGDTAMYLCATSRDQGYNQPQHFGDGTRLSIL.